This T cell receptor (beta chain) was identified during a study of blood T cell repertoires in COVID-19. A few counts support this clone. Generated by immunoSEQ multiplex PCR, the TCRdb table keeps only in-frame clones and is missing some. This table holds roughly 200,000 clones, roughly 80% found once. Between the trimmed V and J ends, which lost 5 bases and 0 bases, there was a span of 7 bases. The CDR3 covers 13 residues. Germline CDR1 and CDR2: SGDLS and YYNGEE. The receptor's source is a man aged 45-60 years who had recovered from COVID-19. J is TRBJ2-3 and V is TRBV9; D gene uncertain. The sample taken for sequencing was peripheral blood. CDR3 sequence (DNA): TGTGCCAGCAGTCGTCCCAGCACAGATACGCAGTATTTT. It translates to CASSRPSTDTQYF.